The 11 T cell receptor beta chains in this list originate from one sample, sequenced in a study of identical twins' blood T cells. One entry per CDR3 protein, called by TCRdb with MiXCR from the 5' RACE reads. This sample carries a few hundred thousand distinct CDR3 sequences, roughly 30% of them seen once, and the ten largest clones take around 5.6%. Sequenced sample: PBMCs. Receptors originate from a woman between 18 and 50 years old in good health.

This clonotype was found a few times. This CDR3 reads CASSVPLAGANTGELFF. CDR3 in DNA: TGTGCCAGCAGCGTACCACTAGCGGGAGCGAACACCGGGGAGCTGTTTTTT. The genes are TRBV9 and TRBJ2-2, with 11 bases that match TRBD2. This CDR3 has 17 residues. The V and J ends lost 1 base and 0 bases, in that order; junction bases with no gene match: 2. Germline V gives CDR1 SGDLS, CDR2 YYNGEE. Based on the CDR3 plus reference TRBV9 and TRBJ2-2, the full variable domain is DSGVTQTPKHLITATGQRVTLRCSPRSGDLSVYWYQQSLDQGLQFLIQYYNGEERAKGNILERFSAQQFPDLHSELNLSSLELGDSALYFCASSVPLAGANTGELFFGEGSRLTVL.

The CDR3 DNA reads as TGCAGCGGTAGCCGGGACAGGGTGACTGAAGCTTTCTTT. As protein: CSGSRDRVTEAFF. The chain is built from TRBV29-1 and TRBJ1-1, with 9 bases aligning to TRBD1. This CDR3 has 13 amino acids. J gave up 5 bases and V 7 bases, and 8 bases lay outside the gene matches. Germline-derived CDR1 and CDR2 are SQVTM and ANQGSEA.

V gene TRBV6-2 or TRBV6-3 combines with J gene TRBJ1-1, with D uncertain. The germline V gene encodes CDR1 MNHEY and CDR2 SVGEGT. This CDR3 comprises 13 residues. V lost 6 bases to trimming and J lost 11 bases, with 19 bases between them. The CDR3 DNA is TGTGCCAGCAGAAGCCAACCCGGATCTCCGGCTTTCTTT. Protein sequence: CASRSQPGSPAFF.

V gene TRBV5-1 combines with J gene TRBJ2-2; maybe TRBD2 (6 bases). The CDR3 runs 14 residues. Germline-derived CDR1 and CDR2 are SGHRS and YFSETQ. The V end lost 6 bases, the J end lost 0 bases, and 9 bases lay between the germline ends. CDR3 region: CASKRASNTGELFF. The CDR3 DNA follows: TGCGCCAGCAAGCGGGCTTCGAACACCGGGGAGCTGTTTTTT.

J is TRBJ1-2 and V is TRBV20-1; D not resolved. The V end lost 5 bases, the J end lost 2 bases, and 9 bases lay between the germline ends. CDR3 length: 12 residues. The germline gives CDR1 DFQATT, CDR2 SNEGSKA (reference sequence). CDR3 sequence reads: CSASPQNYGYTF. CDR3 nucleotide sequence: TGCAGTGCTTCCCCCCAGAACTATGGCTACACCTTC.

The chain has TRBV20-1 and TRBJ2-1, with D uncertain. This CDR3 contains 13 residues. From germline, CDR1 is DFQATT and CDR2 SNEGSKA (reference sequence). The V end lost 2 bases, the J end lost 0 bases, and 5 bases lay between the germline ends. The CDR3, as DNA: TGCAGTGCTAGAAAGAGCTCCTACAATGAGCAGTTCTTC. Translation gives CSARKSSYNEQFF.

This clonotype was picked up a small number of times. This CDR3 is CASSQNWYTQYF. The CDR3 DNA sequence: TGTGCCAGCAGCCAAAACTGGTATACGCAGTATTTT. The V gene is TRBV14, the J gene TRBJ2-3; D gene unclear. The germline V gene has CDR1 SGHDN and CDR2 FVKESK. Between the trimmed V and J ends, which lost 2 bases and 7 bases, there was a span of 7 bases. The CDR3 is made up of 12 amino acids.

This clonotype was counted only a few times. The chain links TRBV7-2 to TRBJ2-7; D is undetermined. Germline V gene lookup returns CDR1 SGHTA and CDR2 FQGNSA. V lost 5 bases, J lost 4 bases, and 12 bases lay in between. This CDR3 is 13 amino acids long. Here the CDR3 DNA reads TGTGCCAGCAGCCTCCATCAATCTTACGAGCAGTACTTC. Its protein product is CASSLHQSYEQYF.

This clonotype was seen a single time. The chain recombines TRBV30 with TRBJ1-6; possibly TRBD1 for D (6 bases). This CDR3 spans 13 amino acids. Germline CDR1 and CDR2: GTSNPN and SVGIG (reference sequence). The ends were cut back, 4 bases at V and 8 bases at J, with 12 bases in the middle. CDR3 DNA sequence: TGTGCCTGGAATTGGGGGCGAGATTCACCCCTCCACTTT. Translating it yields CAWNWGRDSPLHF.

This clonotype was counted a few times. This sequence joins TRBV5-1 and TRBJ1-1, with a possible D match to TRBD1 (5 bases). The CDR3 length is 14 residues. The germline V gene encodes CDR1 SGHRS and CDR2 YFSETQ. V dropped 1 base and J dropped 5 bases, with 12 bases sitting between them. CDR3 coding DNA: TGCGCCAGCAGCTTGTCTTCAGGGAAAACTGAAGCTTTCTTT. Protein product: CASSLSSGKTEAFF.

This clonotype has a count of ten or more. The rearrangement joins TRBV20-1 to TRBJ2-3; D unresolved. Germline V gene lookup returns CDR1 DFQATT and CDR2 SNEGSKA (reference sequence). The CDR3 extends over 13 amino acids. V was clipped by 3 bases and J by 3 bases, with 10 bases between them. The CDR3 reads CSAREIGTDTQYF. The CDR3 DNA follows: TGCAGTGCTAGGGAGATAGGTACAGATACGCAGTATTTT.